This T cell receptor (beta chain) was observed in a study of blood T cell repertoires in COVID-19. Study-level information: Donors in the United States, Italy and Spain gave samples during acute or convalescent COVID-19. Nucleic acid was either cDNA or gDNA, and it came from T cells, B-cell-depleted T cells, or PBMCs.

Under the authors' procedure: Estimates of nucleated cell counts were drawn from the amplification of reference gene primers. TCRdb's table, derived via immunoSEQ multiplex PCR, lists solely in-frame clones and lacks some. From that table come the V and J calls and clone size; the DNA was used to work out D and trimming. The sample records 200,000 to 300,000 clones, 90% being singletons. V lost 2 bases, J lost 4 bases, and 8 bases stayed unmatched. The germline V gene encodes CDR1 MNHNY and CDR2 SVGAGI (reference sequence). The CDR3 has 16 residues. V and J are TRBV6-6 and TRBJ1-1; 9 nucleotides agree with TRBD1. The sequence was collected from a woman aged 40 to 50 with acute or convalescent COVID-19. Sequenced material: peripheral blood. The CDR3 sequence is CASSYPDKTGGTEAFF. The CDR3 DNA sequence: TGTGCCAGCAGTTACCCCGATAAGACAGGGGGCACTGAAGCTTTCTTT.